The clone carrying this T cell receptor (beta chain) has a handful of counts. Produced via immunoSEQ multiplex PCR; TCRdb's table is partial and in-frame only. This sample has approximately 120,000 clones, with roughly 74% found just once. The sample is drawn from a study of blood T cell repertoires in COVID-19. Germline CDR1 LGHNA, CDR2 YSLEER. Trimming pared 0 bases from V and 5 bases from J, leaving 8 bases between. The CDR3 has 15 residues. The rearrangement uses TRBV4-3 and TRBJ1-6; a possible D gene is TRBD1 (6 bases). The TCR comes from a man older than 75 with COVID-19, enrolled during active disease. The specimen sequenced was peripheral blood. CDR3 residues: CASSQEGADNSPLHF. For the CDR3, the DNA is TGCGCCAGCAGCCAAGAGGGGGCGGATAATTCACCCCTCCACTTT.